These 18 T cell receptor beta chains came from one sample sequenced in a study of regulatory T cells in long-lasting Graves disease (dated by TCRdb to the early 2020s). What the time point label conveys for this sample: newly diagnosed GD, antithyroid drugs for less than 3 months. For both TCR sequencing and RNA sequencing, RNA was extracted from PBMCs in TRIzol. The library was built by means of multiplex PCR. The sequencer was an Illumina HiSeq 4000. TCR beta libraries were built with iRepertoire HTBI primers and Arm-PCR amplification of CDR3 regions. Clones were called with MiXCR by TCRdb after fastp trimmed the public reads at Q25, and only in-frame beta chains were retained. Rows with a matching CDR3 protein are joined into one entry that keeps the most common DNA and genes. A total of about 500,000 distinct CDR3 sequences appear in this sample, 15% to 20% of them only once. In total, the top ten clones hold 10% to 15% of the sample.

The sample was also reused in another study, on T cells in Graves' hyperthyroidism and ophthalmopathy.

This material consisted of peripheral blood mononuclear cells (PBMCs), taken at new diagnosis, from a patient treated with antithyroid drugs. The receptors come from a man aged 40-49 years with Graves disease. Donor details come from another sample of the same person, matched by shared clones.

The count of this clonotype is one. This may come from a read error, since a much larger clone is one base off. V is TRBV20-1 and J is TRBJ2-3, with 8 bases identical to TRBD1. Near its end, the DNA agrees better with TRBJ2-7, so the J call may be wrong. The germline V gene encodes CDR1 DFQATT and CDR2 SNEGSKA (reference sequence). There are 13 residues in the CDR3. In DNA form, the CDR3 reads TGCAGTGATACGGACAGGGTAATCTACGAGCAGTACTTC. This sequence encodes CSDTDRVIYEQYF.

This clonotype was detected a few times. One junction end disagrees with the germline gene, perhaps due to a read error. The V gene is TRBV28, the J gene TRBJ1-2, with D uncertain. The CDR3 spans 14 residues. Germline CDR1 MDHEN, CDR2 SYDVKM. This chain's CDR3 is CASLPGRRNYGHTF. The CDR3 nucleotides are TGTGCCAGCCTCCCTGGCAGGAGAAACTATGGCCACACCTTC.

The chain uses TRBV24-1 and TRBJ1-3; the D gene is possibly TRBD1 (5 bases). The CDR3 length is 14 residues. Germline loops: CDR1 KGHDR, CDR2 SFDVKD. V shed 5 bases and J shed 2 bases, with 9 bases lying between them. CDR3 in DNA: TGTGCCACCAGTGCCGGGACGGCTGGAAACACCATATATTTT. This sequence encodes CATSAGTAGNTIYF.

This clonotype was detected ten times or more. V gene TRBV6-2 or TRBV6-3 combines with J gene TRBJ2-3; 10 bases align to TRBD2. V trimming: 10 bases; J trimming: 7 bases; junction bases outside the gene matches: 17. The germline V gene has CDR1 MNHEY and CDR2 SVGEGT. The CDR3 has 16 amino acids. This chain's CDR3 is CATGGLAGDEVNTQYF. The CDR3 DNA follows: TGTGCCACAGGTGGGCTAGCGGGAGATGAAGTGAATACGCAGTATTTT.

This clonotype has at least ten counts. The chain joins TRBV5-1 to TRBJ2-1, with TRBD2 matching over 10 bases. Trimming took 1 base from V and 4 from J; bases not matched to a gene: 8. CDR1 is SGHRS and CDR2 is YFSETQ in the germline V gene. This CDR3 has 17 residues. The DNA for the CDR3 is TGCGCCAGCAGCTTGTGGGAGCGGGAGGGCCTTTACAATGAGCAGTTCTTC. As protein: CASSLWEREGLYNEQFF. The whole variable domain, filled in from reference TRBV5-1 and TRBJ2-1, reads KAGVTQTPRYLIKTRGQQVTLSCSPISGHRSVSWYQQTPGQGLQFLFEYFSETQRNKGNFPGRFSGRQFSNSRSEMNVSTLELGDSALYLCASSLWEREGLYNEQFFGPGTRLTVL.

The chain carries TRBV7-2 and TRBJ2-5; D is ambiguous. CDR1 and CDR2 from the germline V gene are SGHTA and FQGNSA. Trimming cost V 4 bases and J 7 bases, with 7 bases left between them. This CDR3 region has 11 residues. In DNA, the CDR3 is TGTGCCAGCAGCTCAGAGGCGACCCAGTACTTC. Translation gives CASSSEATQYF.

This clonotype has ten or more counts. V usage is TRBV11-1 and J usage is TRBJ2-5; weak D call: TRBD2 (5 bases). The germline V and J ends were trimmed by 2 bases and 3 bases, with 7 bases remaining between them. Germline values: CDR1 SGHAT, CDR2 FQDESV (reference sequence). This CDR3 spans 13 amino acids. CDR3 nucleotides: TGTGCCAGCAGCTTAAACGGGAAAGAGACCCAGTACTTC. This gives the protein CASSLNGKETQYF. Full variable domain (outside the CDR3, taken from reference TRBV11-1 and TRBJ2-5): EAEVAQSPRYKITEKSQAVAFWCDPISGHATLYWYRQILGQGPELLVQFQDESVVDDSQLPKDRFSAERLKGVDSTLKIQPAELGDSAMYLCASSLNGKETQYFGPGTRLLVL.

This clonotype was recorded many times. The V call is TRBV20-1, the J call TRBJ2-3; 8 positions match TRBD2. Germline V gene sequence: CDR1 DFQATT, CDR2 SNEGSKA (reference sequence). Trimming removed 4 bases from V and 3 bases from J; junction bases left unmatched: 9. There are 15 residues in the CDR3. The CDR3 DNA follows: TGCAGTGCTATCTCATTAGCGGGATCTACAGATACGCAGTATTTT. Translation: CSAISLAGSTDTQYF.

This clonotype has a handful of counts. This chain uses TRBV20-1 with TRBJ2-7; TRBD2 is a possible D gene (6 bases). The germline V gene has CDR1 DFQATT and CDR2 SNEGSKA (reference sequence). V shed 5 bases and J shed 4 bases, with 15 bases lying between them. CDR3 length: 13 amino acids. The CDR3 reads CSAPSRESYEQYF. CDR3 sequence (DNA): TGCAGTGCTCCCTCTCGGGAGTCGTACGAGCAGTACTTC.

The rearrangement links TRBV25-1 to TRBJ2-1; maybe TRBD2 (6 bases). V gave up 5 bases and J gave up 9 bases, with 26 bases separating them. Germline V gene sequence: CDR1 MGHDK, CDR2 SYGVNS. The CDR3 is made up of 17 amino acids. CDR3 protein: CASSRPEGTSRRGEQFF. In DNA, the CDR3 is TGTGCCAGCAGTCGGCCTGAGGGGACTTCAAGGCGTGGTGAGCAGTTCTTC.

This clonotype was seen a handful of times. This chain links TRBV6-2 or TRBV6-3 with TRBJ2-1; possibly TRBD2 for D (5 bases). The germline V gene has CDR1 MNHEY and CDR2 SVGEGT. Trimming removed 3 bases at V and 3 bases at J, with 12 bases between. The CDR3 spans 15 residues. The CDR3 spells CASSYGLASYNEQFF. CDR3 in DNA: TGTGCCAGCAGTTATGGCCTAGCCAGCTACAATGAGCAGTTCTTC.

This clonotype occurred many times. The chain couples TRBV6-2 or TRBV6-3 to TRBJ2-2, with 12 positions matching TRBD1. The CDR3 runs 19 residues. The J segment lost 0 bases and the V segment lost 3 bases, leaving 8 bases of the junction unmatched. CDR1 MNHEY and CDR2 SVGEGT come from the germline V gene. The CDR3 coding sequence is TGTGCCAGCAGTTATGGGGACAGGGGGCCCCCGACGAACACCGGGGAGCTGTTTTTT. Translation: CASSYGDRGPPTNTGELFF.

In its sample, this clonotype was seen many times. The chain has TRBV9 and TRBJ1-6; 10 bases align to TRBD1. CDR1 and CDR2 (germline): SGDLS, YYNGEE. V lost 0 bases, J lost 10 bases, and 4 bases stayed unmatched. The CDR3 has 15 amino acids. Here the CDR3 reads CASSVVGTGESPLHF. The CDR3 nucleotides are TGTGCCAGCAGCGTAGTGGGGACAGGGGAATCACCCCTCCACTTT.

This clonotype was counted at least ten times. The chain has TRBV2 and TRBJ2-7; D gene unclear. Germline CDR1 SNHLY, CDR2 FYNNEI. The V gene lost 1 base and the J gene lost 3 bases, with 10 bases spanning the gap. The CDR3 has 14 residues. The CDR3 is CASSEEKGYYEQYF. DNA for the CDR3: TGTGCCAGCAGTGAAGAGAAAGGATACTACGAGCAGTACTTC.

This clonotype has ten or more counts. This chain connects TRBV28 to TRBJ1-2; 7 bases align to TRBD1. The CDR3 totals 16 residues. Germline V gives CDR1 MDHEN, CDR2 SYDVKM. The trim removed 1 base at V and 5 bases at J, leaving 10 bases unmatched. The CDR3 DNA reads TGTGCCAGCAGTTTATCAGCCTCCGGGACAGAATATGGCTACACCTTC. Protein sequence: CASSLSASGTEYGYTF.

This clonotype was seen many times. J is TRBJ2-1 and V is TRBV6-2 or TRBV6-3, with 14 bases identical to TRBD2. The CDR3 has 16 amino acids. CDR1 and CDR2 from the germline V gene are MNHEY and SVGEGT. Trimming took 3 bases from V and 7 from J; bases not matched to a gene: 5. The CDR3 loop is CASSYSGTSGSNEQFF. DNA for the CDR3: TGTGCCAGCAGTTATTCCGGGACTAGCGGGAGTAATGAGCAGTTCTTC.

This clonotype was observed at least ten times. The chain links TRBV12-3 or TRBV12-4 to TRBJ2-7; 10 bases are shared with TRBD2. The CDR3 has 14 amino acids. Trimming at V came to 6 bases and at J to 0 bases, leaving 2 bases not matched to a gene. The CDR3 region has the DNA TGTGCCAGCAGCCCTAGCGGGAGCTCCTACGAGCAGTACTTC. This gives the protein CASSPSGSSYEQYF.

The chain employs TRBV6-1 and TRBJ1-5; D is possibly TRBD1 (6 bases). Trimming stripped 7 bases from V and 4 bases from J, with 20 bases between. The CDR3 runs 16 residues. Germline CDR1 is MNHNS and CDR2 is SASEGT. The CDR3 coding sequence is TGTGCCAGCAAGGGTGGAGCGGGGGGCGGGAATCAGCCCCAGCATTTT. Its translation: CASKGGAGGGNQPQHF.